The 10 T cell receptor beta chains presented below share a single source sample, sequenced in a study of T cell changes during pregnancy in multiple sclerosis. Sequencing was performed with immunoSEQ multiplex PCR; in TCRdb, only in-frame clones are kept and a portion is missing. The profile shows around 50,000 clones, 90% to 95% of them singletons. The specimen comprised CD8+ T cells from peripheral blood mononuclear cells, sampled in the first trimester of pregnancy. The source is a female donor with multiple sclerosis, enrolled in a pregnancy study.

The V gene is TRBV6-1, the J gene TRBJ1-1, with D hard to call. This CDR3 is 11 amino acids long. In germline, CDR1 is MNHNS, CDR2 SASEGT. V gave up 6 bases and J gave up 7 bases, with 9 bases separating them. The CDR3 bases are TGTGCCAGCAGGTTTATAAATGAAGCTTTCTTT. It codes for CASRFINEAFF.

The rearrangement joins TRBV4-1 to TRBJ1-1; 9 bases are shared with TRBD1. The CDR3 totals 15 residues. From germline, CDR1 is MGHRA and CDR2 YSYEKL. Unmatched junction bases numbered 6, after V lost 0 bases and J lost 7 bases. The CDR3 nucleotides are TGCGCCAGCAGCCAAGAAGGGACAGGGATAGTTGAAGCTTTCTTT. Residues: CASSQEGTGIVEAFF.

The rearrangement joins TRBV7-3 to TRBJ2-3; 13 positions match TRBD2. The CDR3 contains 16 residues. The V gene end was trimmed by 5 bases and the J gene end by 4 bases; junction bases not matched to a gene: 6. CDR1 SGHTA and CDR2 FQGTGA come from the germline V gene. CDR3 in amino acids: CASSKLAGGPSDTQYF. The CDR3 coding sequence is TGTGCCAGCAGCAAACTAGCGGGAGGGCCTTCAGATACGCAGTATTTT.

The rearrangement joins TRBV28 to TRBJ2-4; D perhaps matches TRBD2 (5 bases). V was pared by 10 bases and J by 11 bases, with 12 bases between. This CDR3 is built from 10 residues. The germline CDR1 and CDR2 sequences are MDHEN and SYDVKM. The DNA for the CDR3 is TGTGCCACCTTCGGGGTCTTTCAGTACTTC. Translated, it gives CATFGVFQYF.

This chain uses TRBV2 with TRBJ2-1; D possibly corresponds to TRBD1 (6 bases). Trimming shortened V by 4 bases and J by 2 bases, and 12 bases separated the two germline ends. Germline CDR1 SNHLY, CDR2 FYNNEI. The CDR3 runs 15 residues. CDR3 sequence: CASSGLQGAYNEQFF. The CDR3 region has the DNA TGTGCCAGCAGTGGGCTACAGGGCGCCTACAATGAGCAGTTCTTC.

The genes are TRBV4-2 and TRBJ2-7; no clear D. The length of the CDR3 is 13 residues. Trimming shortened V by 1 base and J by 1 base, and 5 bases separated the two germline ends. The germline gives CDR1 LGHNA, CDR2 YNFKEQ. For the CDR3, the DNA is TGTGCCAGCAGCCAAGGGGCGTCCTACGAGCAGTACTTC. Its protein product is CASSQGASYEQYF.

V is TRBV15 and J is TRBJ1-3, with TRBD1 as a possible D gene (5 bases). The CDR3 runs 16 residues. V lost 0 bases to trimming and J lost 0 bases, with 9 bases between them. Germline V CDR1 and CDR2: LNHNV, YYDKDF (reference sequence). The CDR3 nucleotides are TGTGCCACCAGCAGAGACAGGGTTAGCTCTGGAAACACCATATATTTT. It codes for CATSRDRVSSGNTIYF. Using reference TRBV15 and TRBJ1-3 for the parts outside the CDR3, the full variable domain is DAMVIQNPRYQVTQFGKPVTLSCSQTLNHNVMYWYQQKSSQAPKLLFHYYDKDFNNEADTPDNFQSRRPNTSFCFLDIRSPGLGDTAMYLCATSRDRVSSGNTIYFGEGSWLTVV.

V usage is TRBV7-9 and J usage is TRBJ2-3; 8 nucleotides agree with TRBD1. The junction had 12 bases not matched to a gene; V was cut back by 5 bases and J by 2 bases. CDR1 is SEHNR, CDR2 FQNEAQ, per germline (reference sequence). There are 17 residues in the CDR3. The CDR3 sequence is CASSPYTGTGDTDTQYF. Written as DNA, the CDR3 is TGTGCCAGCAGCCCATACACGGGGACAGGCGACACAGATACGCAGTATTTT.

This rearrangement joins TRBV11-3 to TRBJ2-1, with D possibly being TRBD2 (6 bases). V dropped 0 bases and J dropped 3 bases, with 15 bases sitting between them. CDR1 and CDR2 (germline): SGHNT, YENEEA. The CDR3 is made up of 17 amino acids. The CDR3 spells CASSLDRPGTHYNEQFF. CDR3 nucleotides: TGTGCCAGCAGCTTAGATCGGCCTGGGACTCACTACAATGAGCAGTTCTTC.

The rearrangement uses TRBV7-9 and TRBJ2-3, with 11 nucleotides matching TRBD2. CDR1 is SEHNR, CDR2 FQNEAQ, per germline (reference sequence). With 5 bases clipped from V and 3 bases from J, the junction kept 10 bases outside the gene matches. The CDR3 runs to 17 residues. CDR3 in DNA: TGTGCCAGCAGCCCCCAGGTTAGCGGGGGGGTAACAGATACGCAGTATTTT. It encodes CASSPQVSGGVTDTQYF.